This TCR beta chain was profiled in a study of blood T cell repertoires in COVID-19. Germline CDR1 is LGHDT and CDR2 is YNNKEL (reference sequence). Deletions cut 3 bases from V and 8 bases from J, with 10 bases between. This CDR3 spans 12 amino acids. The method was immunoSEQ multiplex PCR; TCRdb's version includes in-frame clones alone and lacks a portion of them. The sample yields about 150,000 clones, about 81% seen once. The gene calls are TRBV3-1 (or the pseudogene TRBV3-2) and TRBJ1-2; D remains unclear. What was sequenced was PBMCs or T cells enriched from blood (not recorded which). This clonotype originated in a man aged 50 or older who had recovered from COVID-19. CDR3 residues: CASSHRWEGYTF. The CDR3 coding sequence is TGTGCCAGCAGCCATCGTTGGGAGGGCTACACCTTC.